These 13 T cell receptor beta chains came from one sample sequenced in a study of blood T cell repertoires in COVID-19. Using immunoSEQ multiplex PCR, the repertoire was profiled, and TCRdb retains in-frame clones only, with some absent. The repertoire consists of 250,000 or so clones, with 88% occurring once and the leading ten covering about 4%. Sequencing used PBMCs or T cells enriched from blood (not recorded which). These receptors all stem from a woman in her 30s who had been exposed to COVID-19.

The gene calls are TRBV11-1 and TRBJ2-7; D remains ambiguous. Germline V gene sequence: CDR1 SGHAT, CDR2 FQDESV (reference sequence). The CDR3 runs to 12 residues. V lost 5 bases and J 0 bases, leaving 5 bases between the germline ends. The CDR3 DNA reads TGTGCCAGCAGCCCTTTCTCCTACGAGCAGTACTTC. Translating gives CASSPFSYEQYF.

About this clone: Other DNA sequences from this sample encode an identical CDR3 as well. This chain connects TRBV29-1 to TRBJ1-2, with 7 bases fitting TRBD1. The V segment lost 6 bases and the J segment 7 bases; nucleotides outside the gene matches: 5. CDR1 is SQVTM, CDR2 ANQGSEA, per germline. The CDR3 contains 11 residues. CDR3 bases: TGCAGCGTGACAGGGCGGGGTGGCTACACCTTC. Amino acids: CSVTGRGGYTF.

The chain employs TRBV27 and TRBJ1-2; the match to TRBD1 covers 9 bases. There are 13 residues in the CDR3. CDR1 and CDR2 (germline): MNHEY, SMNVEV (reference sequence). V shed 5 bases and J 7 bases; nucleotides not matched to a gene: 5. The CDR3 sequence: CASSITGGVGYTF. The DNA for the CDR3 is TGTGCCAGCAGTATAACAGGGGGCGTTGGCTACACCTTC.

V gene TRBV19 combines with J gene TRBJ2-1, with 8 bases identical to TRBD1. The CDR3 covers 16 residues. With V trimmed by 5 bases and J by 0 bases, 6 bases remained unmatched. Germline V CDR1 and CDR2: LNHDA, SQIVND (reference sequence). The CDR3 reads CASSPGTGRSYNEQFF. In DNA, the CDR3 is TGTGCCAGTAGTCCAGGGACAGGCCGCTCCTACAATGAGCAGTTCTTC.

The J gene is TRBJ2-5, the V gene TRBV12-3 or TRBV12-4; D uncertain. This CDR3 has 11 amino acids. Trimming removed 1 base at V and 10 bases at J, with 7 bases between. The CDR3 coding sequence is TGTGCCAGCAGTTTAGGCGGAAACCAGTACTTC. Translated, it gives CASSLGGNQYF.

V and J are TRBV30 and TRBJ2-7; a possible D gene is TRBD1 (7 bases). The CDR3 is made up of 13 amino acids. V was pared by 4 bases and J by 0 bases, with 10 bases between. Per the germline V gene, CDR1 is GTSNPN and CDR2 is SVGIG (reference sequence). CDR3 sequence reads: CAWTGGISYEQYF. CDR3 coding DNA: TGTGCCTGGACAGGGGGGATCTCCTACGAGCAGTACTTC. Using reference TRBV30 and TRBJ2-7 for the parts outside the CDR3, the full variable domain is SQTIHQWPATLVQPVGSPLSLECTVEGTSNPNLYWYRQAAGRGLQLLFYSVGIGQISSEVPQNLSASRPQDRQFILSSKKLLLSDSGFYLCAWTGGISYEQYFGPGTRLTVT.

The chain employs TRBV5-4 and TRBJ2-2; 10 bases are a match to TRBD2. Germline values: CDR1 SGHNT, CDR2 YYREEE (reference sequence). CDR3 size: 19 residues. J lost 2 bases, V lost 0 bases, and 10 bases had no gene match. This chain's CDR3 is CASSLGGASGSANTGELFF. CDR3 in DNA: TGTGCCAGCAGCTTGGGGGGGGCTAGCGGGAGTGCCAACACCGGGGAGCTGTTTTTT.

The chain combines TRBV27 with TRBJ2-5; 12 nucleotides line up with TRBD1. The CDR3 is 16 residues long. The germline V gene encodes CDR1 MNHEY and CDR2 SMNVEV (reference sequence). Trimming took 3 bases from V and 4 from J; bases not matched to a gene: 6. The chain's CDR3 is CASSLVGTGGAETQYF. The CDR3 bases are TGTGCCAGCAGTTTGGTTGGGACAGGGGGCGCAGAGACCCAGTACTTC.

The chain carries TRBV19 and TRBJ1-1; unclear D gene. The CDR3 loop spans 14 amino acids. The V and J ends lost 5 bases and 1 base respectively, with 11 bases between them. CDR1 is LNHDA and CDR2 is SQIVND in the germline V gene (reference sequence). For the CDR3, the DNA is TGTGCCAGTAGTCCCAGGCCAGCGAACACTGAAGCTTTCTTT. As protein: CASSPRPANTEAFF.

The J gene is TRBJ1-1, the V gene TRBV18, with TRBD1 identical over 7 bases. The germline gives CDR1 KGHSH, CDR2 LQKENI. The CDR3 loop spans 16 amino acids. J gave up 6 bases and V 3 bases, and 13 bases lay outside the gene matches. CDR3 nucleotide sequence: TGTGCCAGCTCACCCGTGACAGGGTTGGATACCGCTGAAGCTTTCTTT. Translation gives CASSPVTGLDTAEAFF.

This clone was counted a single time. V usage is TRBV5-4 and J usage is TRBJ1-3; D gene unclear. The V end was cut by 1 base, the J end by 1 base, with 6 bases between. CDR3 length: 14 amino acids. Germline V lookup: CDR1 SGHNT, CDR2 YYREEE (reference sequence). In DNA, the CDR3 is TGTGCCAGCAGCTTGTCCGTTTCTGGAAACACCATATATTTT. The encoded protein is CASSLSVSGNTIYF.

The chain joins TRBV19 to TRBJ1-5; D ambiguous. This CDR3 spans 10 amino acids. Germline CDR1 reads LNHDA; CDR2 reads SQIVND (reference sequence). V lost 8 bases and J 6 bases, leaving 5 bases between the germline ends. The CDR3 here is CASGRQPQHF. The CDR3 region has the DNA TGTGCCAGTGGGCGTCAGCCCCAGCATTTT.

The chain links TRBV24-1 to TRBJ2-6, with 9 bases matching TRBD1. V gave up 3 bases and J gave up 1 base; unmatched junction bases: 6. The CDR3 covers 18 residues. Germline V lookup: CDR1 KGHDR, CDR2 SFDVKD. This CDR3 reads CATSDAPGQGSGANVLTF. For the CDR3, the DNA is TGTGCCACCAGTGATGCACCGGGACAGGGTTCTGGGGCCAACGTCCTGACTTTC.